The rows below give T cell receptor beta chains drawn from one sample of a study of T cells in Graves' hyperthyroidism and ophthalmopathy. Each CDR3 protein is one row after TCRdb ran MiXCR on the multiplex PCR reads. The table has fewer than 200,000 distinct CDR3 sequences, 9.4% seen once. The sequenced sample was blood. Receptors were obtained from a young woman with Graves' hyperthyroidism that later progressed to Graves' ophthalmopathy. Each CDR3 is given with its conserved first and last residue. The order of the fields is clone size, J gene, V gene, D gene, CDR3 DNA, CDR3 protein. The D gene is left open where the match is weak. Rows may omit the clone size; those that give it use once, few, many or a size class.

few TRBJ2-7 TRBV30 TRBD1 TGTGCCTGGAGTAAGGGGACAGGGGGTTTGTACGAGCAGTACTTC CAWSKGTGGLYEQYF
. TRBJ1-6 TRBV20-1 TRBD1 TGCAGTGCTAGAGAGCGGGACAGGGAGGATAATTCACCCCTCCACTTT CSARERDREDNSPLHF
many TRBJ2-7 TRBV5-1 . TGCGCCAGCAGCGCTTGGGGTGAGCAGTACTTC CASSAWGEQYF
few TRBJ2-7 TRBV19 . TGTGCCAGTAGTATAGGTGAGCGGCAGCACTTC CASSIGERQHF
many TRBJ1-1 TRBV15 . TGTGCCACCAGCACAAAATTGAACACTGAAGCTTTCTTT CATSTKLNTEAFF
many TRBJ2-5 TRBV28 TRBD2 TGTGCCAGCAGTCCGGGACTAGCGGGCCACCAAGAGACCCAGTACTTC CASSPGLAGHQETQYF
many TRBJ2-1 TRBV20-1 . TGCAGTGCTACCCAAATGGCGGCGGATTCCTACAATGAGCAGTTCTTC CSATQMAADSYNEQFF
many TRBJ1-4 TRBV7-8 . TGTGCCAGCAGCTTAGGTGCCAGTGGGGTAAACGTGTTTTTT CASSLGASGVNVFF
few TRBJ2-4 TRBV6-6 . TGTGCCAGCAGTTACTCGGGCGGTCTCGATCCCTTTGGCAAAAACATTCAGTACTTC CASSYSGGLDPFGKNIQYF
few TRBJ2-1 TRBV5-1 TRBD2 TGCGCCAGCAGCTTGTGGCTAGCGGCAGACAATGAGCAGTTCTTC CASSLWLAADNEQFF
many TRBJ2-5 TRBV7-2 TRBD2 TGTGCCAGCAGCTTCACTAGCGGGAGGGCCAGGGAGACCCAGTACTTC CASSFTSGRARETQYF
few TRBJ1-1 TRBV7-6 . TGTGCCAGCAGCTCAGCCGGGACCGCCGATGAAGCTTTCTTT CASSSAGTADEAFF
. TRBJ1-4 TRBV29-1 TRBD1 TGCAGCGTTCCGGGACAGGACGAAAAACTGTTTTTT CSVPGQDEKLFF
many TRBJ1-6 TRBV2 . TGTGCCAGCGAGTCGCCTTCGGGGAGTAATTCACCCCTCCACTTT CASESPSGSNSPLHF
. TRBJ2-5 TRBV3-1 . TGTGCCAGCAGCCAATTGTCTGGCCTGGGGAGGGGGGAGACCCAGTACTTC CASSQLSGLGRGETQYF
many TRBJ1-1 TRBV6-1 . TGTGCCAGCAGGGATGTCGGGGGGCCCACTGAAGCTTTCTTT CASRDVGGPTEAFF
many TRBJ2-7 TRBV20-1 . TGCAGTGCTAGACCCGACAGCTTGGTTGTTGGGCAGTACTTC CSARPDSLVVGQYF
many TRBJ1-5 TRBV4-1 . TGCGCCAGCAGCCAAGAGAGTCAGCCCCAGCATTTT CASSQESQPQHF
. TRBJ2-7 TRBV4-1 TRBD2 TGCGCCAGCAGCCCGGGGGGGGGTCCCTACGAGCAGTACTTC CASSPGGGPYEQYF
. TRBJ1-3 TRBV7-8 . TGTGCCAGCAGCTTAGGAGTCCGCGCTGGAAACACCATATATTTT CASSLGVRAGNTIYF
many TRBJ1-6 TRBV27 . TGTGCCAGCAGGTGGACGAGCTCCTATAATTCACCCCTCCACTTT CASRWTSSYNSPLHF
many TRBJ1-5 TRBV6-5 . TGTGCCAGCAGTTACCCTCCAGTCAATCAGCCCCAGCATTTT CASSYPPVNQPQHF
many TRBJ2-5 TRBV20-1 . TGCAGTGCTAGAAGTTCGCGCGGAGGCCCCCTACAAGAGACCCAGTACTTC CSARSSRGGPLQETQYF
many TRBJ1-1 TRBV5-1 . TGCGCCAGCAGCTTGGATGTCGGGACGGGAAACACTGAAGCTTTCTTT CASSLDVGTGNTEAFF
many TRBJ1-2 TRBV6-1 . TGTGCCAGCAGTGCACAGGGATACGGCTACACCTTC CASSAQGYGYTF
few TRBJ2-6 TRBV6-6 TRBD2 TGTGCCAGCAGTTACTCGGGACTAGCGGGAGGTGGGGCCAACGTCCTGACTTTC CASSYSGLAGGGANVLTF
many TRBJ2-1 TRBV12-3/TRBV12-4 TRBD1 TGTGCCAGCAGTATGACAGGGTTCCACAATGAGCAGTTCTTC CASSMTGFHNEQFF
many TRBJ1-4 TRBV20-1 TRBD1 TGCAGTGCTACTCCGTCGACAGGGGCTTATGAAAAACTGTTTTTT CSATPSTGAYEKLFF
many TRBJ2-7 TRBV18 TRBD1 TGTGCCAGCTCACCACGACAGGGGAATATGTACGAGCAGTACTTC CASSPRQGNMYEQYF
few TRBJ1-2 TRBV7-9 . TGTGCCAGCAGCCGCGCAGGCAACCAGAACTATGGCTACACCTTC CASSRAGNQNYGYTF
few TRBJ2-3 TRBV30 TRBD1 TGTGCCTGGAGCCATCAAGGGGGCCCGCAGTATTTT CAWSHQGGPQYF
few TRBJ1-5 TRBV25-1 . TGTGCCAGCAGTGGACACTCCCGGGTAGGGCCCCAGCATTTT CASSGHSRVGPQHF
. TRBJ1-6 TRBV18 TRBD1 TGTGCCAGCTCACCGGGACAGGGCTTCAATTCACCCCTCCACTTT CASSPGQGFNSPLHF
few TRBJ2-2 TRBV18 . TGTGCCAGCTCACCACTTTCCAGGGACACCGGGGAGCTGTTTTTT CASSPLSRDTGELFF
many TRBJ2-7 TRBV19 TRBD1 TGTGCCAGTAGTCTGCAACGGGACAGGACCTACGAGCAGTACTTC CASSLQRDRTYEQYF
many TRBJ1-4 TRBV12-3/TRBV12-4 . TGTGCCAGCAGCTCGTGGGCACTACAAAGCCGGGGGGAAAAACTGTTTTTT CASSSWALQSRGEKLFF
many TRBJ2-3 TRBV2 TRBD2 TGTGCCAGCAGTGAACAGGGACTAGTCCCAGATACGCAGTATTTT CASSEQGLVPDTQYF
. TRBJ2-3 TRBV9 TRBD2 TGTGCCAGCAGTTACGCGGGGGGTCATAGCACAGATACGCAGTATTTT CASSYAGGHSTDTQYF
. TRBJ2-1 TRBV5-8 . TGTGCCAGCAGCTTGGATGCGAGCTCCTACAATGAGCAGTTCTTC CASSLDASSYNEQFF
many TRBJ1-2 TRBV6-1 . TGTGCCAGCAGCGAGGCGGGTCTGGTCTATGGCTACACCTTC CASSEAGLVYGYTF
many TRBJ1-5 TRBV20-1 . TGCAGTGCTAGTGGAGGGGATCAGCCCCAGCATTTT CSASGGDQPQHF
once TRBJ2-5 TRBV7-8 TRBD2 TGTGCCAGCAGCTTGGAGTTGGGACTAGCGGGAGCGCTCCAAGAGACCCAGTACTTC CASSLELGLAGALQETQYF
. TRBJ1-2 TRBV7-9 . TGTGCCAGCAAACGCGCGGGGGAAAGTTACGGCTACACCTTC CASKRAGESYGYTF
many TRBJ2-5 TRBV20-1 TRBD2 TGCAGTGCTAGAGACACCGGGACTAGCGGGAGAAGGGGGCAAGAGACCCAGTACTTC CSARDTGTSGRRGQETQYF
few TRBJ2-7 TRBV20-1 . TGCAGTGCTAGAGATATGGTTCTAATCCACGAGCAGTACTTC CSARDMVLIHEQYF
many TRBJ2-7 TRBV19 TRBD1 TGTGCCAGTAGTTCAGGTTACAGGGGCAACGAGCAGTACTTC CASSSGYRGNEQYF
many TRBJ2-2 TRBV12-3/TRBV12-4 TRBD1 TGTGCCAGCAGTGGGGGACAGGGAATGTGGTCGCTGTTTTTT CASSGGQGMWSLFF
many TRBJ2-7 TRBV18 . TGTGCCAGCTCACGCCGGGACTGGACCTACGAGCAGTACTTC CASSRRDWTYEQYF
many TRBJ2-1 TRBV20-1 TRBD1 TGCAGTGCCCCGCGAGGGGGACAGGGTTCAATGGAGCAGTTCTTC CSAPRGGQGSMEQFF
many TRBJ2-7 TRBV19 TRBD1 TGTGCCAGTAGTATGAAAGGGACAGGGGCCAAAAGCTCCTACGAGCAGTACTTC CASSMKGTGAKSSYEQYF
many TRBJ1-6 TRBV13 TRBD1 TGTGCCAGCAGCTCGGACAGGAGCTCCTATAATTCACCCCTCCACTTT CASSSDRSSYNSPLHF
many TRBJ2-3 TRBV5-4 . TGTGCCAGCAGCCTGGACCCCACAGATACGCAGTATTTT CASSLDPTDTQYF
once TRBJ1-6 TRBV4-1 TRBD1 TGCGCCAGCAGCCACGCAGGGGGCAGGGATAATTCACCCCTCCACTTT CASSHAGGRDNSPLHF
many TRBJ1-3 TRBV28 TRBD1 TGTGCCAGCAGTTCAGGGGGTAACTCTGGAAACACCATATATTTT CASSSGGNSGNTIYF
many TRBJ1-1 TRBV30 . TGTGCCTTTTATGGGGGAAACCCGAACACTGAAGCTTTCTTT CAFYGGNPNTEAFF
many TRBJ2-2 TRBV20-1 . TGCAGTGCTCTCCCCATACAGGGCTGGACCGGGGAGCTGTTTTTT CSALPIQGWTGELFF
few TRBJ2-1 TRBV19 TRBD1 TGTGCCAGTAGACCCACCGGGACAGGGGGGGATGAGCAGTTCTTC CASRPTGTGGDEQFF
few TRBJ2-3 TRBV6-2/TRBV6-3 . TGTGCCAGCAGTGAAGGGGTGGGTACGCAGTATTTT CASSEGVGTQYF